The 21 T cell receptor beta chains below were found in one sample sequenced in a study of CD8 T cells in acute hepatitis C reinfection. Study-level points and caveats: All groups preferentially used TRBV04 and TRBV06, which was not due to overrepresentation in the naive pool.

Clones were read by immunoSEQ multiplex PCR, and TCRdb kept only the in-frame ones, dropping some. The sample includes about 3,900 clones, less than 45% of them seen just once. The time point denotes: acute HCV infection, within 168 days of estimated infection date. Hepatitis C virus-specific T cells were sequenced directly ex vivo without in vitro expansion. The material sequenced was HCV NS3-1073 tetramer-sorted CD8+ T cells from PBMCs, taken during acute infection. These receptors came from a young man with chronic hepatitis C.

The chain carries TRBV7-9 and TRBJ1-2, with 8 bases lining up with TRBD1. The CDR3 consists of 16 residues. Germline CDR1 reads SEHNR; CDR2 reads FQNEAQ (reference sequence). Unmatched junction bases numbered 7, after V lost 0 bases and J lost 4 bases. CDR3 in amino acids: CASSLAHRGAFYGYTF. The CDR3 DNA follows: TGTGCCAGCAGCTTAGCCCACAGGGGGGCATTCTATGGCTACACCTTC.

The chain recombines TRBV10-3 with TRBJ1-2; 9 bases align to TRBD1. The trim removed 3 bases at V and 2 bases at J, leaving 4 bases unmatched. The CDR3 runs to 15 residues. Germline V gene data show CDR1 as ENHRY and CDR2 as SYGVKD. CDR3 in DNA: TGTGCCATCAGTGAACAGGGGGCGCTGAACTATGGCTACACCTTC. Translation: CAISEQGALNYGYTF.

As for this clone: Other DNA variants within this sample encode the same CDR3. This chain joins TRBV4-2 and TRBJ2-1; D is perhaps TRBD1 (5 bases). The CDR3 covers 13 residues. Germline V lookup: CDR1 LGHNA, CDR2 YNFKEQ. V dropped 0 bases and J dropped 10 bases, with 10 bases sitting between them. The CDR3 spells CASSQERGSEQFF. The CDR3 coding sequence is TGTGCCAGCAGCCAAGAAAGGGGTAGCGAGCAGTTCTTC.

J is TRBJ2-7 and V is TRBV11-1; the match to TRBD2 covers 10 bases. CDR1 and CDR2 from the germline V gene are SGHAT and FQDESV (reference sequence). CDR3 length: 16 amino acids. J was trimmed by 3 bases and V by 3 bases; bases with no gene match: 8. The CDR3 spells CASSFAGASGSYEQYF. The CDR3 coding sequence is TGTGCCAGCAGCTTCGCGGGAGCTAGCGGGAGCTACGAGCAGTACTTC.

This clone has just a few counts. The CDR3 protein is CASSDSRSTYNEQFF. For the CDR3, the DNA is TGTGCCAGCAGTGATAGCCGCTCAACCTACAATGAGCAGTTCTTC. The rearrangement links TRBV2 to TRBJ2-1, with D unclear. Germline V gene lookup returns CDR1 SNHLY and CDR2 FYNNEI. This CDR3 contains 15 residues. V shed 3 bases and J shed 2 bases, with 11 bases lying between them.

V is TRBV27 and J is TRBJ1-5; 11 bases are a match to TRBD1. This CDR3 region has 16 residues. Per the germline V gene, CDR1 is MNHEY and CDR2 is SMNVEV (reference sequence). The V gene end was trimmed by 0 bases and the J gene end by 6 bases; junction bases not matched to a gene: 4. CDR3: CASSLSGTGGGQPQHF. The CDR3 DNA follows: TGTGCCAGCAGTTTATCGGGGACAGGGGGGGGTCAGCCCCAGCATTTT.

This clone has a handful of counts. The chain recombines TRBV2 with TRBJ2-7; TRBD1 aligns across 9 bases. The CDR3 covers 15 residues. After removal of 1 base from V and 2 bases from J, the junction contained 3 bases not matched to a gene. The germline CDR1 and CDR2 sequences are SNHLY and FYNNEI. The CDR3 sequence is CASSEVGQGTYEQYF. As DNA, the CDR3 is TGTGCCAGCAGTGAAGTGGGACAGGGAACCTACGAGCAGTACTTC.

This sequence joins TRBV4-2 and TRBJ2-2, with 10 bases matching TRBD2. Germline CDR1 is LGHNA and CDR2 is YNFKEQ. This CDR3 contains 15 residues. The J segment lost 6 bases and the V segment lost 6 bases, leaving 7 bases of the junction unmatched. The chain's CDR3 is CASRVTSGEPGELFF. Written as DNA, the CDR3 is TGTGCCAGCAGGGTAACTAGCGGGGAACCCGGGGAGCTGTTTTTT.

J is TRBJ2-7 and V is TRBV27; 9 bases map to TRBD1. Germline CDR1 MNHEY, CDR2 SMNVEV (reference sequence). The CDR3 contains 16 residues. V lost 5 bases and J lost 1; bases outside the gene matches: 9. The chain's CDR3 is CASSGTDRGYSYEQYF. The CDR3 nucleotides are TGTGCCAGCAGTGGAACTGACAGGGGGTATTCCTACGAGCAGTACTTC.

By sample share, this clone is medium-sized. Distinct nucleotide sequences in the sample also encode this CDR3. The chain recombines TRBV4-2 with TRBJ1-1; D remains ambiguous. Trimming took off 0 bases at V and 5 bases at J, with 7 bases between the two ends. CDR1 is LGHNA and CDR2 is YNFKEQ in the germline V gene. This CDR3 has 13 residues. The CDR3 DNA is TGTGCCAGCAGCCAAGAGTTGGGGACTGAAGCTTTCTTT. Its translation: CASSQELGTEAFF.

Concerning this clone itself: At one of its ends the junction is not consistent with the germline gene, which may arise from a read error. This sequence joins TRBV4-2 and TRBJ1-1, with D possibly matching TRBD1 (6 bases). From germline, CDR1 is LGHNA and CDR2 YNFKEQ. The CDR3 spans 13 residues. CDR3 bases: TGTGCCAGCAGCCAGGAGCAGGGGACTGGAGCTTTCTTT. Translation gives CASSQEQGTGAFF.

The chain has TRBV7-2 and TRBJ2-2; D gene ambiguous. The V and J ends lost 1 base and 3 bases respectively, with 15 bases between them. There are 17 residues in the CDR3. Germline-derived CDR1 and CDR2 are SGHTA and FQGNSA. This CDR3 is CASSLDMGIGYTGELFF. The CDR3 nucleotides read TGTGCCAGCAGCTTAGACATGGGGATAGGGTACACCGGGGAGCTGTTTTTT.

This clone was detected once. The chain employs TRBV7-2 and TRBJ2-7; D possibly corresponds to TRBD1 (5 bases). The length of the CDR3 is 13 residues. CDR1 and CDR2 from the germline V gene are SGHTA and FQGNSA. V was pared by 5 bases and J by 6 bases, with 14 bases between. The DNA of the CDR3 is TGTGCCAGCAGCCAAGAAAGGGGTTCCGAGCAGTACTTC. It is translated as CASSQERGSEQYF.

This chain uses TRBV6-9 with TRBJ1-5; D uncertain. Trimming took 5 bases from V and 8 from J, leaving 16 bases between them. Germline CDR1 reads MNHGY; CDR2 reads SVAAGI. This CDR3 is 14 amino acids long. DNA of the CDR3: TGTGCCAGCAGTGAAGTGGACGGGAGCGAGCCCCAGCATTTT. Its protein is CASSEVDGSEPQHF.

V gene TRBV19 combines with J gene TRBJ2-1; 10 bases fit TRBD2. J lost 5 bases, V lost 3 bases, and 4 bases had no gene match. CDR1 is LNHDA and CDR2 is SQIVND in the germline V gene (reference sequence). The CDR3 is 15 residues long. DNA for the CDR3: TGTGCCAGTAGTATTTTAGCGGGGGGTCACAATGAGCAGTTCTTC. Amino acid sequence: CASSILAGGHNEQFF.

This chain connects TRBV29-1 to TRBJ2-7; D is ambiguous. This CDR3 contains 12 residues. CDR1 is SQVTM, CDR2 ANQGSEA, per germline. V gave up 4 bases and J gave up 0 bases, with 7 bases separating them. The CDR3 DNA is TGCAGCGTTGTGGGCGACTCCTACGAGCAGTACTTC. Residues: CSVVGDSYEQYF.

The chain has TRBV16 and TRBJ1-1, with D possibly being TRBD1 (5 bases). The ends were cut back, 4 bases at V and 2 bases at J, with 11 bases in the middle. Germline V lookup: CDR1 KGHSY, CDR2 FQNENV. This CDR3 is 14 amino acids long. Here the CDR3 reads CASSLSGPNTEAFF. For the CDR3, the DNA is TGTGCCAGCAGCCTATCGGGACCAAACACTGAAGCTTTCTTT.

This clone is categorized as medium-sized. CDR3 protein: CASSLTSGVDSTDTQYF. Here the CDR3 DNA reads TGTGCCAGCAGCTTGACTAGCGGAGTAGACAGCACAGATACGCAGTATTTT. This rearrangement joins TRBV5-8 to TRBJ2-3, with 8 bases matching TRBD2. The V segment lost 1 base and the J segment 0 bases; nucleotides outside the gene matches: 7. The CDR3 consists of 17 residues. In germline, CDR1 is SGHTS, CDR2 YDEGEE.

This clone was picked up a small number of times. Other DNA sequences in this specimen translate into the identical CDR3. V usage is TRBV4-3 and J usage is TRBJ2-2; 7 nucleotides align to TRBD2. Trimming at V came to 3 bases and at J to 2 bases, leaving 12 bases not matched to a gene. The CDR3 totals 18 residues. Germline V gene sequence: CDR1 LGHNA, CDR2 YSLEER. CDR3 nucleotides: TGCGCCAGCAGCCAGGAGCCGTCCGGGACTACAAACACCGGGGAGCTGTTTTTT. It codes for CASSQEPSGTTNTGELFF.

This clone is categorized as medium-sized. The CDR3, as DNA: TGCGCCAGCAGCCAGGAACCCGCGGGGGCGCGGGCTAACTATGGCTACACCTTC. This encodes CASSQEPAGARANYGYTF. This rearrangement joins TRBV4-3 to TRBJ1-2; possibly TRBD1 for D (6 bases). In germline, CDR1 is LGHNA, CDR2 YSLEER. Trimming cost V 3 bases and J 0 bases, with 20 bases left between them. CDR3 size: 18 residues.

This clone was seen a few times. V and J are TRBV4-2 and TRBJ2-2; a possible D gene is TRBD2 (5 bases). This CDR3 comprises 17 residues. Germline assignment: CDR1 LGHNA and CDR2 YNFKEQ. Trimming stripped 4 bases from V and 2 bases from J, with 17 bases between. CDR3 region: CASSPEVGGINTGELFF. In DNA, the CDR3 is TGTGCCAGCAGCCCCGAAGTTGGAGGTATCAACACCGGGGAGCTGTTTTTT.